This T cell receptor beta chain was observed in a study of cytomegalovirus exposure and HLA in healthy donors. Study as a whole: Of the donors genotyped, 398 in all, about 80% fell in the Caucasian-associated ancestry cluster. Overall study results and limits: Cytomegalovirus association was assigned to 170 or so TCR beta chains. Reportedly, cytomegalovirus status was diagnosed with high sensitivity and specificity. TCR beta sequences reportedly predicted most subjects' HLA-A and HLA-B alleles accurately.

PCR used 60 Vbeta primers and 13 Jbeta primers. TCRdb's copy holds only in-frame clones and misses some; the assay was immunoSEQ multiplex PCR. The sample includes more than 110,000 clones, about three quarters of them seen just once. For this clone: Its antigen is currently unknown.

The receptor was isolated from a male donor in good health and CMV-seropositive. The sequencing input was PBMCs.

CDR3 coding DNA: TGTGCCAGTAGTCCCCAATACGGGACTAGGTCCTACAATGAGCAGTTCTTC. Translating it yields CASSPQYGTRSYNEQFF. The V gene is TRBV19, the J gene TRBJ2-1; 8 bases map to TRBD2. V trimming: 5 bases; J trimming: 1 base; junction bases outside the gene matches: 10. In germline, CDR1 is LNHDA, CDR2 SQIVND (reference sequence). This CDR3 is 17 amino acids long.